Each of the 12 T cell receptor beta chains below was sequenced from the same sample in a study of T-cell memory formation after mild COVID-19. MiXCR, applied by TCRdb to the 5' RACE reads, yields one record per CDR3 protein. There are a few hundred thousand distinct CDR3 sequences in the sample; approximately 15% occur only once, and approximately 20% lies in the top ten. The specimen was PBMCs or a T cell subset sorted from them (not recorded which). Receptors originate from a man younger than 30 who had mild COVID-19 (a few samples of this study predate the infection). Cell type and time point are not known.

The chain uses TRBV2 and TRBJ2-7; no definite D call. CDR1 is SNHLY and CDR2 is FYNNEI in the germline V gene. V was shortened by 4 bases and J by 5 bases, with 15 bases between the two germline ends. The CDR3 covers 14 residues. In DNA, the CDR3 is TGTGCCAGCAGTGGGGGTAGGGTCCTCAACGAGCAGTACTTC. It translates to CASSGGRVLNEQYF.

The V and J genes are TRBV10-2 and TRBJ2-5; 10 bases map to TRBD1. The length of the CDR3 is 14 residues. The germline V gene encodes CDR1 WSHSY and CDR2 SAAADI. V lost 8 bases, J lost 2 bases, and 5 bases stayed unmatched. The CDR3 region is CASQGQGSQETQYF. CDR3 nucleotides: TGCGCCAGCCAGGGACAGGGGAGTCAAGAGACCCAGTACTTC.

This clonotype was found many times. This chain uses TRBV5-1 with TRBJ1-1; D gene uncertain. Germline V gene data show CDR1 as SGHRS and CDR2 as YFSETQ. The CDR3 consists of 13 residues. V gave up 7 bases and J gave up 1 base, with 11 bases separating them. The CDR3 protein is CASHREANTEAFF. The CDR3 region has the DNA TGCGCCAGCCACCGGGAAGCGAACACTGAAGCTTTCTTT.

This chain uses TRBV4-1 with TRBJ2-1; 9 bases line up with TRBD1. Germline V gene data show CDR1 as MGHRA and CDR2 as YSYEKL. The CDR3 covers 15 residues. Trimming took 0 bases from V and 14 from J; bases not matched to a gene: 11. The CDR3 DNA reads as TGCGCCAGCAGCCAAGAGGGGACAGGGCCCAAATCAGAGTTCTTC. Protein sequence: CASSQEGTGPKSEFF.

A note on this clonotype: The junction does not match germline at one end; this may be a read error. The chain joins TRBV5-1 to TRBJ1-5; 10 bases match TRBD1. The length of the CDR3 is 14 residues. CDR1 is SGHRS and CDR2 is YFSETQ in the germline V gene. This CDR3 reads CASSQTGGNQHQHF. DNA for the CDR3: TGCGCCAGCAGTCAGACAGGGGGCAATCAGCACCAGCATTTT.

V and J are TRBV7-2 and TRBJ2-7; TRBD1 agrees at 7 bases. Looked up from germline, CDR1 is SGHTA and CDR2 is FQGNSA. The CDR3 loop spans 13 amino acids. V was pared by 1 base and J by 7 bases, with 4 bases of the junction left unmatched. CDR3 coding DNA: TGTGCCAGCAGCTTAGGGGACAGCCGGGAGCAGTACTTC. It translates to CASSLGDSREQYF.

The chain joins TRBV20-1 to TRBJ1-2, with D unresolved. Trimming removed 6 bases from V and 6 bases from J, with 5 bases in between. Germline assignment: CDR1 DFQATT and CDR2 SNEGSKA (reference sequence). This CDR3 has 9 residues. The CDR3 spells CSATNGYTF. CDR3 nucleotides: TGCAGTGCAACGAATGGCTACACCTTC.

V is TRBV20-1 and J is TRBJ2-1; no firm D call. Trimming pared 2 bases from V and 5 bases from J, leaving 7 bases between. CDR3 size: 12 residues. CDR1 DFQATT and CDR2 SNEGSKA come from the germline V gene (reference sequence). The CDR3 sequence is CSARWADNEQFF. The CDR3 DNA is TGCAGTGCTAGATGGGCGGACAATGAGCAGTTCTTC.

This clonotype was detected once. J is TRBJ2-7 and V is TRBV7-9, with TRBD1 identical over 9 bases. Looked up from germline, CDR1 is SEHNR and CDR2 is FQNEAQ (reference sequence). The CDR3 runs 14 residues. Trimming removed 4 bases from V and 6 bases from J; junction bases left unmatched: 7. The CDR3 reads CASSSGQGHGEQYF. The CDR3 nucleotides read TGTGCCAGCAGCTCGGGACAGGGACATGGCGAGCAGTACTTC.

V is TRBV5-8 and J is TRBJ1-1, with TRBD1 as a possible D gene (5 bases). The CDR3 is made up of 14 amino acids. Germline V gene lookup returns CDR1 SGHTS and CDR2 YDEGEE. V was shortened by 4 bases and J by 0 bases, with 10 bases between the two germline ends. The CDR3 nucleotides are TGTGCCAGCAGCCTCCGACAGATGAACACTGAAGCTTTCTTT. Translating gives CASSLRQMNTEAFF.

This clonotype was observed at least ten times. The genes are TRBV12-3 or TRBV12-4 and TRBJ2-4, with D perhaps TRBD1 (7 bases). The length of the CDR3 is 13 residues. The V end was cut by 9 bases, the J end by 6 bases, with 15 bases between. CDR3: CASKQGRLNIQYF. The CDR3 region has the DNA TGTGCCAGTAAACAGGGGAGGTTAAACATTCAGTACTTC.

Only a few counts were recorded for this clonotype. J is TRBJ2-7 and V is TRBV7-9, with 9 bases that match TRBD2. V trimming: 8 bases; J trimming: 7 bases; junction bases outside the gene matches: 9. Germline V CDR1 and CDR2: SEHNR, FQNEAQ (reference sequence). This CDR3 comprises 13 residues. This CDR3 is CASSGGGAGEQYV. The CDR3 DNA reads TGTGCCAGCTCCGGCGGGGGGGCCGGAGAGCAGTACGTC.